The 14 T cell receptor beta chains below all came from one sample that was sequenced in a study of T cell repertoires in cytomegalovirus infection. Each CDR3 protein is one row after TCRdb ran MiXCR on the reads. The table includes about 360,000 distinct CDR3 sequences, 15% to 20% detected once. Sequencing was performed on PBMCs. All receptors derive from a human donor in good health (CMV status not recorded). Some clones in this sample may be carry-over from other donors' samples.

This clonotype was counted between two and nine times. The chain combines TRBV3-1 with TRBJ2-7; D gene ambiguous. The germline CDR1 and CDR2 sequences are LGHDT and YNNKEL (reference sequence). The CDR3 has 15 amino acids. Trimming removed 2 bases at V and 2 bases at J, with 13 bases between. CDR3 protein: CASSQTMTGPYEQYF. CDR3 in DNA: TGTGCCAGCAGCCAAACCATGACGGGCCCCTACGAGCAGTACTTC.

In this sample, this clonotype turned up many times. This sequence joins TRBV7-2 and TRBJ2-1, with D unresolved. The length of the CDR3 is 14 residues. The V gene's germline CDR1 is SGHTA and CDR2 FQGNSA. Trimming left V 1 base short and J 4 bases short, with 8 bases between. As DNA, the CDR3 is TGTGCCAGCAGCTTAGTTCAGGTATACAATGAGCAGTTCTTC. Translated, it gives CASSLVQVYNEQFF.

The rearrangement joins TRBV6-2 or TRBV6-3 to TRBJ2-1; D may be TRBD1 (6 bases). The ends were cut back, 5 bases at V and 6 bases at J, with 11 bases in the middle. The CDR3 runs to 13 residues. The germline CDR1 and CDR2 sequences are MNHEY and SVGEGT. The CDR3 region is CASSHRVGNEQFF. CDR3 DNA sequence: TGTGCCAGCAGTCACAGGGTAGGCAATGAGCAGTTCTTC.

This clonotype was found a few times. The chain is built from TRBV4-3 and TRBJ1-1, with D possibly TRBD1 on 5 matching bases. Trimming removed 0 bases at V and 11 bases at J, with 16 bases between. This CDR3 region has 14 residues. Germline values: CDR1 LGHNA, CDR2 YSLEER. The CDR3 region has the DNA TGCGCCAGCAGCCAAGATTCGGGGGGTGCCTTGGCTTTCTTT. Encoded protein: CASSQDSGGALAFF.

This clonotype was seen a handful of times. This chain links TRBV10-3 with TRBJ1-5; 8 bases match TRBD1. V lost 7 bases to trimming and J lost 1 base; unmatched junction nucleotides: 18. CDR3 length equals 19 residues. CDR1 is ENHRY, CDR2 SYGVKD, per germline. The CDR3 DNA reads TGTGCCATCACCGAAACCGGGACAGGTAGGGGAGGCAGCAATCAGCCCCAGCATTTT. It translates to CAITETGTGRGGSNQPQHF.

With respect to this clonotype: A much larger clone lies one base from this, so it may be a read error. The rearrangement links TRBV6-1 to TRBJ2-7; no clear D gene. V was clipped by 5 bases and J by 5 bases, with 13 bases between them. The germline gives CDR1 MNHNS, CDR2 SASEGT. The CDR3 consists of 13 residues. CDR3 sequence: CASSHSMWNEQYF. The CDR3 nucleotides read TGTGCCAGCAGTCACTCGATGTGGAACGAGCAGTACTTC.

This clonotype was detected once. V usage is TRBV27 and J usage is TRBJ1-2; D uncertain. The CDR3 runs 15 residues. V was cut by 0 bases and J by 5 bases, with 13 bases left in between. Germline CDR1 and CDR2: MNHEY and SMNVEV (reference sequence). CDR3: CASSLSVESGYGYTF. In DNA, the CDR3 is TGTGCCAGCAGTTTATCTGTGGAGTCGGGATATGGCTACACCTTC.

In regard to this clonotype: A much more abundant neighbour one base away suggests this may be a read error. This chain connects TRBV7-2 to TRBJ2-5, with a possible D match to TRBD2 (6 bases). The V gene's germline CDR1 is SGHTA and CDR2 FQGNSA. The CDR3 runs to 15 residues. V gave up 5 bases and J gave up 0 bases, with 13 bases separating them. CDR3 coding DNA: TGTGCCAGCAGCCGGAGGGTAAAGCACCAAGAGACCCAGTACTTC. Translation gives CASSRRVKHQETQYF.

Many counts were recorded for this clonotype. The gene calls are TRBV7-2 and TRBJ2-3; D gene unclear. V shed 5 bases and J shed 8 bases, with 8 bases lying between them. Germline V gives CDR1 SGHTA, CDR2 FQGNSA. The CDR3 spans 11 residues. CDR3 DNA: TGTGCCAGCAGCCCACAAGCTACGCAGTATTTT. It specifies CASSPQATQYF.

This clonotype was observed many times. The chain links TRBV7-2 to TRBJ2-2; 7 bases fit TRBD1. In germline, CDR1 is SGHTA, CDR2 FQGNSA. V gave up 4 bases and J gave up 6 bases; unmatched junction bases: 5. CDR3 size: 14 residues. Written as DNA, the CDR3 is TGTGCCAGCAGCTCACATCAGGGGGCCGGGGAGCTGTTTTTT. Translation: CASSSHQGAGELFF. Full variable domain (remainder filled in from reference TRBV7-2 and TRBJ2-2): GAGVSQSPSNKVTEKGKDVELRCDPISGHTALYWYRQSLGQGLEFLIYFQGNSAPDKSGLPSDRFSAERTGGSVSTLTIQRTQQEDSAVYLCASSSHQGAGELFFGEGSRLTVL.

There are many counts of this clonotype. The CDR3 sequence is CASSYGSGTGVTDTQYF. The CDR3 DNA sequence: TGTGCCAGCAGTTACGGCTCCGGGACAGGGGTAACAGATACGCAGTATTTT. The chain couples TRBV6-5 to TRBJ2-3, with TRBD1 identical over 10 bases. V was clipped by 2 bases and J by 3 bases; unmatched bases: 8. The germline V gene has CDR1 MNHEY and CDR2 SVGAGI. CDR3 length: 17 residues.

This sequence joins TRBV12-3 or TRBV12-4 and TRBJ1-6; TRBD1 is a possible D gene (5 bases). This CDR3 contains 14 residues. Deletions cut 6 bases from V and 7 bases from J, with 13 bases between. This CDR3 is CASSQRGSNSPLHF. CDR3 nucleotide sequence: TGTGCCAGCAGCCAACGGGGCTCAAATTCACCCCTCCACTTT.

This clonotype occurred a few times. The genes are TRBV20-1 and TRBJ2-1; 12 nucleotides line up with TRBD2. The V segment lost 7 bases and the J segment 4 bases; nucleotides outside the gene matches: 2. Germline V lookup: CDR1 DFQATT, CDR2 SNEGSKA (reference sequence). The CDR3 length is 13 residues. This CDR3 is CSGTSGRYNEQFF. CDR3 sequence (DNA): TGCAGTGGTACTAGCGGGAGGTACAATGAGCAGTTCTTC.

V and J are TRBV6-1 and TRBJ2-7; TRBD1 agrees at 7 bases. V was pared by 8 bases and J by 2 bases, with 0 bases of the junction left unmatched. The CDR3 length is 11 residues. Germline loops: CDR1 MNHNS, CDR2 SASEGT. The CDR3 DNA sequence: TGTGCCAGCGGGACAGCCTACGAGCAGTACTTC. Translating gives CASGTAYEQYF.